This T cell receptor beta chain was retrieved from a study of control samples from healthy donors and cancer patients. This table comes from immunoSEQ multiplex PCR, and its TCRdb copy is limited to in-frame clones, with some not included. Of about 100,000 clones listed, roughly nine tenths are singletons. The germline V gene has CDR1 SGHRS and CDR2 YFSETQ. The CDR3 runs 14 residues. Trimming pared 1 base from V and 0 bases from J, leaving 4 bases between. The genes are TRBV5-1 and TRBJ1-4; no clear D gene. The sequenced sample was blood. The TCR sequence derives from a woman aged 45-60 years in good health. DNA for the CDR3: TGCGCCAGCAGCTTGTTGTCAACTAATGAAAAACTGTTTTTT. Translating it yields CASSLLSTNEKLFF. Using reference TRBV5-1 and TRBJ1-4 for the parts outside the CDR3, the full variable domain is KAGVTQTPRYLIKTRGQQVTLSCSPISGHRSVSWYQQTPGQGLQFLFEYFSETQRNKGNFPGRFSGRQFSNSRSEMNVSTLELGDSALYLCASSLLSTNEKLFFGSGTQLSVL.